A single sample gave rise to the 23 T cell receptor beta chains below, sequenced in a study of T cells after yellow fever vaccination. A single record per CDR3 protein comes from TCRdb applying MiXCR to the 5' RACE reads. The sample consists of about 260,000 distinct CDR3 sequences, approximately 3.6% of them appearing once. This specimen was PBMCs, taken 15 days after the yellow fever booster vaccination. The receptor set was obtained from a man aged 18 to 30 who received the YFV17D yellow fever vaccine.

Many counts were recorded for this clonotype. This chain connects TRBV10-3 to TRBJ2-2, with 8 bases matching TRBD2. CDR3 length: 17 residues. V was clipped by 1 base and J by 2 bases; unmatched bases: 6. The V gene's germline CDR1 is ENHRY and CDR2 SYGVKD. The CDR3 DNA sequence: TGTGCCATCAGTGAGTTATCTAGCGGGTCTAACACCGGGGAGCTGTTTTTT. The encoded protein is CAISELSSGSNTGELFF.

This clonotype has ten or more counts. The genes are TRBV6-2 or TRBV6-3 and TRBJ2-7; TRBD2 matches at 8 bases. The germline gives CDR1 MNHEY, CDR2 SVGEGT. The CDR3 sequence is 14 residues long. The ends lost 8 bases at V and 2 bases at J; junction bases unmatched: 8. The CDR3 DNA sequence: TGTGCCAGCTCCGGGGGGGCAAACACCTACGAGCAGTACTTC. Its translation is CASSGGANTYEQYF.

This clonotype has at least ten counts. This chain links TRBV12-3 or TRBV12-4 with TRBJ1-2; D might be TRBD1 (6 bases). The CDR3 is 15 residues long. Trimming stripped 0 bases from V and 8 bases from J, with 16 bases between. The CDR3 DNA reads TGTGCCAGCAGTTTAGCCCATCTACAGGGAGTGGGCTACACCTTC. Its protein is CASSLAHLQGVGYTF.

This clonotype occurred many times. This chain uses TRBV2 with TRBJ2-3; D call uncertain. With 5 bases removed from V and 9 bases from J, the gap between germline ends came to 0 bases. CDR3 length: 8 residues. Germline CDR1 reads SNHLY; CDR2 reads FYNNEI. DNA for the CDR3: TGTGCCAGCAGTACGCAGTATTTT. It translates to CASSTQYF.

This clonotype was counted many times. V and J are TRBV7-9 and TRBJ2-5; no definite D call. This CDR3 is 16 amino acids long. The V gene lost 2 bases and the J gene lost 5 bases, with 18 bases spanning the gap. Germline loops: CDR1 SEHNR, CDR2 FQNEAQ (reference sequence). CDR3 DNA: TGTGCCAGCAGCTTAAACCGGGTACGAGAAACGGAGACCCAGTACTTC. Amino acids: CASSLNRVRETETQYF. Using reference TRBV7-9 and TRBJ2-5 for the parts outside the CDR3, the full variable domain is DTGVSQNPRHKITKRGQNVTFRCDPISEHNRLYWYRQTLGQGPEFLTYFQNEAQLEKSRLLSDRFSAERPKGSFSTLEIQRTEQGDSAMYLCASSLNRVRETETQYFGPGTRLLVL.

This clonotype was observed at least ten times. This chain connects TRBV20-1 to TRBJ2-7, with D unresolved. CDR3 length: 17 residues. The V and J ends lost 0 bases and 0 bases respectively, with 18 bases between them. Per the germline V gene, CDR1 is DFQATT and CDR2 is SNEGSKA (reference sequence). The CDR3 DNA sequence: TGCAGTGCTAGAGATCCGAGAGGTCTGTCGAGCTCCTACGAGCAGTACTTC. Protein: CSARDPRGLSSSYEQYF.

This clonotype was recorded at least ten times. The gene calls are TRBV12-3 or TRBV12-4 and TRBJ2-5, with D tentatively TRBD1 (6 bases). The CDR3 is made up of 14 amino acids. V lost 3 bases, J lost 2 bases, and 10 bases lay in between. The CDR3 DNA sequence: TGTGCCAGCAGTTTTATCGGACAGCAAGAGACCCAGTACTTC. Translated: CASSFIGQQETQYF.

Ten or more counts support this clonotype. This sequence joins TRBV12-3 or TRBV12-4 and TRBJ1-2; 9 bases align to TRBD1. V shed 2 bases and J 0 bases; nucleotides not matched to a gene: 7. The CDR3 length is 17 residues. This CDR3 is CASSLRDRALPNYGYTF. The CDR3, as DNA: TGTGCCAGCAGTTTACGGGACAGGGCCCTCCCTAACTATGGCTACACCTTC.

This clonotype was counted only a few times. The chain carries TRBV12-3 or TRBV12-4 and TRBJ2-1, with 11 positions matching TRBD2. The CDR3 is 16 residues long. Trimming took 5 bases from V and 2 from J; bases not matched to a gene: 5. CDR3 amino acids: CASSRFSGGAYNEQFF. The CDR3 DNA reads TGTGCCAGCAGTCGATTTAGCGGGGGGGCCTACAATGAGCAGTTCTTC.

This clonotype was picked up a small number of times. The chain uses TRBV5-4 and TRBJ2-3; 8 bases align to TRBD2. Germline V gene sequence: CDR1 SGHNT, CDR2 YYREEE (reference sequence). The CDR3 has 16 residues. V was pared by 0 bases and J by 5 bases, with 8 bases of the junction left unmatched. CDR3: CASSLVSSGGRDTQYF. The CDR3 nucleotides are TGTGCCAGCAGCTTGGTCTCGTCGGGGGGGCGAGATACGCAGTATTTT.

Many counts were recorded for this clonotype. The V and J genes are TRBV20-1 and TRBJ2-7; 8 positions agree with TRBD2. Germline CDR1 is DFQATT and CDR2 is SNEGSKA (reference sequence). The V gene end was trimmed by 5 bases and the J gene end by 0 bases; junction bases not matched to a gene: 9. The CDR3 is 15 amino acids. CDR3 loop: CSAERPAGASYEQYF. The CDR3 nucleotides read TGCAGTGCTGAGAGGCCAGCGGGGGCCTCCTACGAGCAGTACTTC.

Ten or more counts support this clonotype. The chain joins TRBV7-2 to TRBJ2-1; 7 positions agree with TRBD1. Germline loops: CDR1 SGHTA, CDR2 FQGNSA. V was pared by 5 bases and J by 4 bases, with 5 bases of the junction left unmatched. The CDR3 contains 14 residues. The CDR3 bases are TGTGCCAGCAGCCCGGGACAGTATTACAATGAGCAGTTCTTC. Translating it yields CASSPGQYYNEQFF.

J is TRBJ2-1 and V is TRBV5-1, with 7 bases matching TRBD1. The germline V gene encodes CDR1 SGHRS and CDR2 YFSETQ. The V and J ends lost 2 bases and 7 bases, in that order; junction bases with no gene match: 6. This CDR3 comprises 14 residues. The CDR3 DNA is TGCGCCAGCAGCTTAAAATTACAGGGGAATGAGCAGTTCTTC. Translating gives CASSLKLQGNEQFF.

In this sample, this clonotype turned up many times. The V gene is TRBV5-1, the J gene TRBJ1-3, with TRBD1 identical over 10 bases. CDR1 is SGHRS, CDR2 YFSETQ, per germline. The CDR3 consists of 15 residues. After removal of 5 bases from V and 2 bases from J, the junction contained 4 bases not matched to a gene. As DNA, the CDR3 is TGCGCCAGCAGGCCCGACAGGGGGCCTGGAAACACCATATATTTT. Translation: CASRPDRGPGNTIYF.

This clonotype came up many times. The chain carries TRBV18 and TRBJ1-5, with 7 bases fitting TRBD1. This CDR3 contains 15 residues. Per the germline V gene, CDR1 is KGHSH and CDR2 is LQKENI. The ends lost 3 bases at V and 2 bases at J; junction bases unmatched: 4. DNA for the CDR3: TGTGCCAGCTCACCCGGACAGGTGGGCAATCAGCCCCAGCATTTT. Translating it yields CASSPGQVGNQPQHF.

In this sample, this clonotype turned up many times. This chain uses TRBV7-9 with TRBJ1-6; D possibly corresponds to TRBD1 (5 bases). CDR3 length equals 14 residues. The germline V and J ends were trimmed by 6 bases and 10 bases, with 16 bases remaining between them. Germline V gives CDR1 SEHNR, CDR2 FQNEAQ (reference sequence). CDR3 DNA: TGTGCCAGCAGTCTCCTGGGGGGAAAATCACCCCTCCACTTT. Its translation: CASSLLGGKSPLHF.

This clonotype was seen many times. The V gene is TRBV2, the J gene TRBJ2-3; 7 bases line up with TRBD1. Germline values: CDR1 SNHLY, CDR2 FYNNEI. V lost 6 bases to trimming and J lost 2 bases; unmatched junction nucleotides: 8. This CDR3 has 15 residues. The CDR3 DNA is TGTGCCAGCAGGCGAAGGACAGGACCCACAGATACGCAGTATTTT. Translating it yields CASRRRTGPTDTQYF.

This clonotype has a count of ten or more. As DNA, the CDR3 is TGTGCCAGCAGTTTGGATATCTACGAGCAGTACTTC. Amino acids: CASSLDIYEQYF. This chain connects TRBV12-3 or TRBV12-4 to TRBJ2-7; D is uncertain. This CDR3 is 12 amino acids long. Trimming shortened V by 3 bases and J by 3 bases, and 6 bases separated the two germline ends.

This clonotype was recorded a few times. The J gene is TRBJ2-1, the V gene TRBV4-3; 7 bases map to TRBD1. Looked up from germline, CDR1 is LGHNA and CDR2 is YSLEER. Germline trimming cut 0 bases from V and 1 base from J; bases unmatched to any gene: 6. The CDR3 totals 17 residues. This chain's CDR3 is CASSQEAQGQSYNEQFF. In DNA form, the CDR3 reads TGCGCCAGCAGCCAAGAGGCTCAGGGACAGTCCTACAATGAGCAGTTCTTC.

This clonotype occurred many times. CDR3 sequence reads: CASSLILRTGAGDTEAFF. The CDR3 DNA follows: TGCGCCAGCAGCTTGATATTACGAACAGGGGCCGGGGACACTGAAGCTTTCTTT. The rearrangement joins TRBV5-1 to TRBJ1-1, with 7 bases fitting TRBD1. The CDR3 totals 18 residues. V shed 1 base, J shed 3 bases, and the junction held 15 bases outside the gene matches. Germline-derived CDR1 and CDR2 are SGHRS and YFSETQ.

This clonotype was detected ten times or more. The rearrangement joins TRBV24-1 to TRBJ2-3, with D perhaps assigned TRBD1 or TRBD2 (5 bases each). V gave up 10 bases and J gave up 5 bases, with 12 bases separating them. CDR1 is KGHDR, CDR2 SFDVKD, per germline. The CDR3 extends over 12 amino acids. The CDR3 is CATCRGRDTQYF. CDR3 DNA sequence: TGTGCCACTTGTCGGGGCAGAGATACGCAGTATTTT.

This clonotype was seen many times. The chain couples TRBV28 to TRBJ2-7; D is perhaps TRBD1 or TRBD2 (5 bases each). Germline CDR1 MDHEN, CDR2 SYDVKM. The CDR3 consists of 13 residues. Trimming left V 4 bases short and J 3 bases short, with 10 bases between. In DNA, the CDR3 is TGTGCCAGCAGTTGGGGGATCGACTACGAGCAGTACGTC. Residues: CASSWGIDYEQYV.

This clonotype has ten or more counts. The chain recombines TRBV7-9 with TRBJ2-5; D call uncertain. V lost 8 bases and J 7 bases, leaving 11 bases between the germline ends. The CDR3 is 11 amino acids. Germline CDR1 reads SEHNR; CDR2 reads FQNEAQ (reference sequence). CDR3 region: CASHPDGTQYF. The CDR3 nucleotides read TGTGCCAGCCACCCTGATGGGACCCAGTACTTC. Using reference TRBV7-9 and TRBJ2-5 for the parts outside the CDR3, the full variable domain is DTGVSQNPRHKITKRGQNVTFRCDPISEHNRLYWYRQTLGQGPEFLTYFQNEAQLEKSRLLSDRFSAERPKGSFSTLEIQRTEQGDSAMYLCASHPDGTQYFGPGTRLLVL.